Below, 27 T cell receptor beta chains from the same sample are listed, as sequenced in a study of blood T cell repertoires in COVID-19. Assay used: immunoSEQ multiplex PCR; TCRdb lists only in-frame clones, some missing. The table lists 330,000 or so clones, 89% of them singletons, with 3.9% in the top ten. Specimen: peripheral blood. These receptors originate from a woman aged 60 to 75 with COVID-19, enrolled during active disease.

The rearrangement uses TRBV18 and TRBJ2-3; 8 positions agree with TRBD2. Losses at the gene ends were 3 bases for V and 3 bases for J; bases not matched to a gene: 8. Germline CDR1 reads KGHSH; CDR2 reads LQKENI. This CDR3 comprises 16 residues. This CDR3 is CASSPLGSGGTDTQYF. As DNA, the CDR3 is TGTGCCAGCTCACCCCTGGGGAGCGGGGGAACAGATACGCAGTATTTT.

This clone was detected only once. The genes are TRBV7-9 and TRBJ2-3; D is unresolved. The CDR3 sequence is 13 residues long. Germline lookup yields CDR1 SEHNR and CDR2 FQNEAQ (reference sequence). With 3 bases removed from V and 0 bases from J, the gap between germline ends came to 4 bases. The CDR3 DNA reads TGTGCCAGCAGCTTTGCGAGCACAGATACGCAGTATTTT. It specifies CASSFASTDTQYF.

In its sample, this clone was seen a few times. V usage is TRBV7-9 and J usage is TRBJ2-1, with D possibly being TRBD2 (5 bases). The CDR3 contains 14 residues. The germline gives CDR1 SEHNR, CDR2 FQNEAQ (reference sequence). V shed 2 bases and J shed 5 bases, with 10 bases lying between them. The CDR3 DNA reads TGTGCCAGCAGCTTACTTAGAGCGGACAATGAGCAGTTCTTC. Amino acid sequence: CASSLLRADNEQFF.

The chain combines TRBV10-1 with TRBJ1-2; the D is unclear. V was cut by 3 bases and J by 4 bases, with 6 bases left in between. CDR3 length: 12 residues. Germline CDR1 WNHNN, CDR2 SYGVQD (reference sequence). The CDR3 loop reads CASSDTVYGYTF. The DNA for the CDR3 is TGCGCCAGCAGTGATACAGTCTATGGCTACACCTTC.

This chain uses TRBV15 with TRBJ2-5; no clear D gene. The V gene lost 5 bases and the J gene lost 0 bases, with 7 bases spanning the gap. The germline V gene encodes CDR1 LNHNV and CDR2 YYDKDF (reference sequence). The CDR3 is made up of 13 amino acids. The CDR3 loop reads CATSPVYQETQYF. The CDR3 DNA reads as TGTGCCACCAGCCCCGTGTACCAAGAGACCCAGTACTTC. Full variable domain (outside the CDR3, taken from reference TRBV15 and TRBJ2-5): DAMVIQNPRYQVTQFGKPVTLSCSQTLNHNVMYWYQQKSSQAPKLLFHYYDKDFNNEADTPDNFQSRRPNTSFCFLDIRSPGLGDTAMYLCATSPVYQETQYFGPGTRLLVL.

This CDR3 reads CASLSTGSNEKLFF. The CDR3 nucleotides read TGTGCCAGTTTATCGACAGGGAGTAATGAAAAACTGTTTTTT. V usage is TRBV6-5 and J usage is TRBJ1-4; 7 bases are shared with TRBD1. The CDR3 covers 14 residues. Looked up from germline, CDR1 is MNHEY and CDR2 is SVGAGI. V lost 9 bases, J lost 4 bases, and 8 bases stayed unmatched.

This chain links TRBV2 with TRBJ2-2, with TRBD2 identical over 10 bases. V lost 5 bases, J lost 0 bases, and 3 bases stayed unmatched. CDR1 is SNHLY and CDR2 is FYNNEI in the germline V gene. This CDR3 has 16 amino acids. CDR3 coding DNA: TGTGCCAGCAGTCGAGGACTAGCGGCGAACACCGGGGAGCTGTTTTTT. This sequence encodes CASSRGLAANTGELFF.

The genes are TRBV6-2 or TRBV6-3 and TRBJ2-3; 9 bases agree with TRBD2. CDR1 and CDR2 (germline): MNHEY, SVGEGT. Trimming removed 4 bases from V and 0 bases from J; junction bases left unmatched: 2. The CDR3 sequence is 15 residues long. The DNA of the CDR3 is TGTGCCAGCAGTTCTAGCGGGACTAGCACAGATACGCAGTATTTT. Its translation: CASSSSGTSTDTQYF.

V is TRBV7-2 and J is TRBJ1-2, with D hard to call. In germline, CDR1 is SGHTA, CDR2 FQGNSA. Trimming took off 0 bases at V and 0 bases at J, with 11 bases between the two ends. The CDR3 spans 16 residues. The CDR3 DNA sequence: TGTGCCAGCAGCTTAGCGGGGTCGGGGTCTAACTATGGCTACACCTTC. It is translated as CASSLAGSGSNYGYTF.

This clone was detected only a few times. The J gene is TRBJ2-1, the V gene TRBV24-1, with a weak D call TRBD1 (6 bases). This CDR3 spans 13 amino acids. The germline V gene encodes CDR1 KGHDR and CDR2 SFDVKD. The ends were cut back, 4 bases at V and 7 bases at J, with 10 bases in the middle. The CDR3 region has the DNA TGTGCCACCAGTGACTGGACAGAGAATGAGCAGTTCTTC. Amino acids: CATSDWTENEQFF.

This sequence joins TRBV2 and TRBJ2-3; tentative D call: TRBD1 (6 bases). Trimming cost V 6 bases and J 2 bases, with 12 bases left between them. This CDR3 has 14 amino acids. Germline loops: CDR1 SNHLY, CDR2 FYNNEI. This CDR3 is CASRPGAATDTQYF. The CDR3 bases are TGTGCCAGCAGGCCAGGGGCCGCCACAGATACGCAGTATTTT. Supplemented by reference TRBV2 and TRBJ2-3, the full variable domain reads EPEVTQTPSHQVTQMGQEVILRCVPISNHLYFYWYRQILGQKVEFLVSFYNNEISEKSEIFDDQFSVERPDGSNFTLKIRSTKLEDSAMYFCASRPGAATDTQYFGPGTRLTVL.

This chain connects TRBV7-9 to TRBJ1-2; D uncertain. Per the germline V gene, CDR1 is SEHNR and CDR2 is FQNEAQ (reference sequence). V dropped 5 bases and J dropped 4 bases, with 14 bases sitting between them. The CDR3 consists of 14 residues. The CDR3 reads CASSLPPGSYGYTF. CDR3 bases: TGTGCCAGCAGCCTCCCCCCGGGGAGCTATGGCTACACCTTC.

This chain connects TRBV25-1 to TRBJ1-2; the match to TRBD1 covers 8 bases. The V gene's germline CDR1 is MGHDK and CDR2 SYGVNS. This CDR3 has 14 amino acids. With V trimmed by 6 bases and J by 8 bases, 11 bases remained unmatched. The CDR3 is CASSPARQGLGYTF. As DNA, the CDR3 is TGTGCCAGCAGCCCGGCCCGACAGGGGTTGGGCTACACCTTC.

The chain couples TRBV6-2 or TRBV6-3 to TRBJ2-3; the D gene is possibly TRBD1 (7 bases). This CDR3 is 17 amino acids long. Germline CDR1 is MNHEY and CDR2 is SVGEGT. The V and J ends lost 4 bases and 0 bases respectively, with 17 bases between them. The CDR3: CASSSAPGGSSTDTQYF. The DNA of the CDR3 is TGTGCCAGCAGTTCCGCCCCAGGGGGGTCTAGCACAGATACGCAGTATTTT.

This clone has just one count. This sequence joins TRBV6-2 or TRBV6-3 and TRBJ1-4, with TRBD1 as a possible D gene (6 bases). Germline lookup yields CDR1 MNHEY and CDR2 SVGEGT. The CDR3 loop spans 16 amino acids. V was pared by 5 bases and J by 7 bases, with 20 bases between. For the CDR3, the DNA is TGTGCCAGCAGTCTCGCCACGGGGGGGGCAGGTGAAAAACTGTTTTTT. Translating it yields CASSLATGGAGEKLFF.

V gene TRBV5-1 combines with J gene TRBJ1-6; possibly TRBD1 for D (6 bases). The germline V gene encodes CDR1 SGHRS and CDR2 YFSETQ. V was shortened by 2 bases and J by 6 bases, with 12 bases between the two germline ends. The CDR3 loop spans 15 amino acids. CDR3 bases: TGCGCCAGCAGCTTTAACGACAGGAGTAATTCACCCCTCCACTTT. It encodes CASSFNDRSNSPLHF.

The CDR3, as DNA: TGTGCCAGCAGCTTGGGATCCTATAGCAATCAGCCCCAGCATTTT. It specifies CASSLGSYSNQPQHF. This chain uses TRBV5-6 with TRBJ1-5; D call uncertain. This CDR3 contains 15 residues. Trimming shortened V by 0 bases and J by 0 bases, and 7 bases separated the two germline ends. Germline CDR1 SGHDT, CDR2 YYEEEE. Variable domain in full (rest from reference TRBV5-6 and TRBJ1-5): DAGVTQSPTHLIKTRGQQVTLRCSPKSGHDTVSWYQQALGQGPQFIFQYYEEEERQRGNFPDRFSGHQFPNYSSELNVNALLLGDSALYLCASSLGSYSNQPQHFGDGTRLSIL.

The chain uses TRBV29-1 and TRBJ1-1; the match to TRBD1 covers 7 bases. Trimming removed 7 bases from V and 1 base from J; junction bases left unmatched: 9. CDR3 length: 14 residues. Germline V lookup: CDR1 SQVTM, CDR2 ANQGSEA. CDR3 bases: TGCAGCGCAAGAAACAGGGGAACGAACACTGAAGCTTTCTTT. It yields the protein CSARNRGTNTEAFF.

The chain is built from TRBV6-5 and TRBJ1-2; possible D gene TRBD1, 5 bases. Trimming removed 6 bases from V and 4 bases from J, with 15 bases in between. Germline loops: CDR1 MNHEY, CDR2 SVGAGI. The CDR3 runs 14 residues. The CDR3 sequence: CASSSGGYGYGYTF. The CDR3 coding sequence is TGTGCCAGCAGCAGTGGGGGGTACGGCTATGGCTACACCTTC.

The chain combines TRBV3-1 (or the pseudogene TRBV3-2) with TRBJ1-2; no reliable D call. V dropped 4 bases and J dropped 3 bases, with 12 bases sitting between them. The CDR3 contains 14 residues. Germline-derived CDR1 and CDR2 are LGHDT and YNNKEL (reference sequence). CDR3 nucleotide sequence: TGTGCCAGCAGCCTTGGTGCCAGCGACTATGGCTACACCTTC. Its translation is CASSLGASDYGYTF.

V usage is TRBV5-1 and J usage is TRBJ1-4; TRBD1 might be the D (5 bases). The CDR3 extends over 14 amino acids. The V gene's germline CDR1 is SGHRS and CDR2 YFSETQ. The V gene lost 5 bases and the J gene lost 5 bases, with 13 bases spanning the gap. Here the CDR3 DNA reads TGCGCCAGCAGACGGAACAGGCCCAATGAAAAACTGTTTTTT. As protein: CASRRNRPNEKLFF.

V and J are TRBV5-1 and TRBJ1-2; TRBD1 agrees at 7 bases. The CDR3 loop spans 16 amino acids. Germline assignment: CDR1 SGHRS and CDR2 YFSETQ. V was clipped by 4 bases and J by 0 bases; unmatched bases: 9. This CDR3 reads CASSPGQDRANYGYTF. The CDR3 DNA reads TGCGCCAGCAGCCCTGGACAGGACCGAGCTAACTATGGCTACACCTTC.

The CDR3 region is CASSSGGGGLYGYTF. As DNA, the CDR3 is TGTGCCAGCAGCTCAGGAGGGGGCGGTCTCTATGGCTACACCTTC. V usage is TRBV7-9 and J usage is TRBJ1-2; 7 bases are a match to TRBD1. This CDR3 comprises 15 residues. Per the germline V gene, CDR1 is SEHNR and CDR2 is FQNEAQ (reference sequence). V shed 4 bases and J 4 bases; nucleotides not matched to a gene: 9.

This sequence joins TRBV29-1 and TRBJ1-1; D is perhaps TRBD1 (5 bases). The CDR3 runs 14 residues. The germline V gene has CDR1 SQVTM and CDR2 ANQGSEA. Between the trimmed V and J ends, which lost 7 bases and 1 base, there was a span of 16 bases. DNA of the CDR3: TGCAGCGCCGAAGGGCAGGGATCGAACACTGAAGCTTTCTTT. As protein: CSAEGQGSNTEAFF.

V gene TRBV18 combines with J gene TRBJ1-1; D perhaps matches TRBD1 (6 bases). There are 14 residues in the CDR3. Germline assignment: CDR1 KGHSH and CDR2 LQKENI. The V end lost 0 bases, the J end lost 6 bases, and 11 bases lay between the germline ends. CDR3 in DNA: TGTGCCAGCTCACCACCACACAGGGTGGCTGAAGCTTTCTTT. This encodes CASSPPHRVAEAFF.

To note about this clone: Other nucleotide sequences in the sample specify the same CDR3. The V call is TRBV6-5, the J call TRBJ1-6, with TRBD1 matching over 7 bases. CDR3 length: 15 amino acids. The V gene's germline CDR1 is MNHEY and CDR2 SVGAGI. The J segment lost 7 bases and the V segment lost 0 bases, leaving 3 bases of the junction unmatched. The DNA for the CDR3 is TGTGCCAGCAGTTACTCGGGGACAGTCAATTCACCCCTCCACTTT. Translating it yields CASSYSGTVNSPLHF.

The chain employs TRBV4-2 and TRBJ2-3; D not resolved. Germline loops: CDR1 LGHNA, CDR2 YNFKEQ. V was pared by 1 base and J by 3 bases, with 5 bases between. The CDR3 covers 13 residues. This CDR3 is CASSQGATDTQYF. CDR3 DNA: TGTGCCAGCAGCCAAGGAGCGACAGATACGCAGTATTTT.